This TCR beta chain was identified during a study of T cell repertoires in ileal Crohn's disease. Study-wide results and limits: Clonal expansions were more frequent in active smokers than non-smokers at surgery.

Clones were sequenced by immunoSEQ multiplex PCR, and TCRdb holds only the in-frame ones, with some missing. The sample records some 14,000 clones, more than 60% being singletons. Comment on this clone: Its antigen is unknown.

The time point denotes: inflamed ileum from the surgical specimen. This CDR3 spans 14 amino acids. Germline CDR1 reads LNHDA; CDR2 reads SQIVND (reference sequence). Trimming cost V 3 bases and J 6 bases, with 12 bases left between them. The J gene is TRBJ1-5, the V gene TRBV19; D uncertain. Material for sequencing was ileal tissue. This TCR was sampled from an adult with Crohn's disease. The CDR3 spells CASSIWDFGQPQHF. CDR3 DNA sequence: TGTGCCAGTAGTATCTGGGATTTTGGTCAGCCCCAGCATTTT. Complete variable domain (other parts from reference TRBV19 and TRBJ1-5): DGGITQSPKYLFRKEGQNVTLSCEQNLNHDAMYWYRQDPGQGLRLIYYSQIVNDFQKGDIAEGYSVSREKKESFPLTVTSAQKNPTAFYLCASSIWDFGQPQHFGDGTRLSIL.